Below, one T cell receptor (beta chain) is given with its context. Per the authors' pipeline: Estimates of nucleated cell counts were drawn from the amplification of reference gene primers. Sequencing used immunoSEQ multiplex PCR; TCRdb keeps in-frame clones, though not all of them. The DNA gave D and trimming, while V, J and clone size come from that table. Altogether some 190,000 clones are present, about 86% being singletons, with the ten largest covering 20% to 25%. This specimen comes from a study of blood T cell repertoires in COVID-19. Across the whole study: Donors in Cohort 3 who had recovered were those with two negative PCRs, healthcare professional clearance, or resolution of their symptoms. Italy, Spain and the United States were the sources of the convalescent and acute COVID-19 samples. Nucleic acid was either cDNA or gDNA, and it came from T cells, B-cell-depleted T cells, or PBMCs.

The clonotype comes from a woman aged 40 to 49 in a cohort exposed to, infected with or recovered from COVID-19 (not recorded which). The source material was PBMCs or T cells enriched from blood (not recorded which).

The CDR3: CASSAGALMTYEQYF. The CDR3 DNA reads as TGTGCCAGCTCAGCGGGAGCCCTAATGACCTACGAGCAGTACTTC. V and J are TRBV18 and TRBJ2-7; 7 nucleotides align to TRBD2. The CDR3 is 15 amino acids. Germline V gives CDR1 KGHSH, CDR2 LQKENI. V gave up 5 bases and J gave up 2 bases; unmatched junction bases: 9.